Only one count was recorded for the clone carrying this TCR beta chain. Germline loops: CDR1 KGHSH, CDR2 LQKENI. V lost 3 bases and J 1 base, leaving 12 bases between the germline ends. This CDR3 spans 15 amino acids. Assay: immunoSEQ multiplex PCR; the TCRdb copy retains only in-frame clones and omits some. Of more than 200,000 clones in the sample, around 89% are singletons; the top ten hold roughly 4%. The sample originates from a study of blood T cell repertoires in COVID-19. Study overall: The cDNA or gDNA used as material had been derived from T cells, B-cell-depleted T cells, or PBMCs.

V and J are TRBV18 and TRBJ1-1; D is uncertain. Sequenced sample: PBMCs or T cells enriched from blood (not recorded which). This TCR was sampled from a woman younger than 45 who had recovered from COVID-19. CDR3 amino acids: CASSPTAGSNTEAFF. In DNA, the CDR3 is TGTGCCAGCTCACCTACAGCCGGATCGAACACTGAAGCTTTCTTT.